These T cell receptor beta chains were read from a single sample in a study of T cell clones after liver transplantation. Repertoires were generated with immunoSEQ multiplex PCR, while TCRdb's copy carries only in-frame clones and drops some. The data show some 60,000 clones, 71% seen once. The sample was CD4+ T cells from blood, taken before liver transplant. These receptors came from a human donor who received a liver transplant. Both conserved end residues are part of each CDR3. A D gene is named only where the DNA matches it firmly. Some rows mark clone size as missing; the rest say once, few, many or name a class of expanded clone.

>-|TRBJ2-2|TRBV27|-
TGTGCCAGCAGTCCAGGGTCGAGCACCGGGGAGCTGTTTTTT
CASSPGSSTGELFF
>-|TRBJ2-5|TRBV11-2|-
TGTGCCAGCAGCCAACAAGAGACCCAGTACTTC
CASSQQETQYF
>-|TRBJ2-2|TRBV28|TRBD1
TGTGCCAGCAGTTCCGGGACAGGAATAACCGGGGAGCTGTTTTTT
CASSSGTGITGELFF
>few|TRBJ2-7|TRBV5-6|TRBD1
TGTGCCAGCAGCTGGGACAGGACCTACGAGCAGTACTTC
CASSWDRTYEQYF
>many|TRBJ1-1|TRBV6-5|TRBD1
TGTGCCAGCACCGGGGGACAGGACACTGAAGCTTTCTTT
CASTGGQDTEAFF
>medium-sized|TRBJ1-1|TRBV7-2|-
TGTGCCAGCAGCAACGGGGTGAACACTGAAGCTTTCTTT
CASSNGVNTEAFF
>-|TRBJ1-4|TRBV9|-
TGTGCCAGCAACCCAGGAGGTTCAACTAATGAAAAACTGTTTTTT
CASNPGGSTNEKLFF
>-|TRBJ2-2|TRBV4-2|TRBD2
TGTGCCAGCAGCCAAGTACTGGCGGGAGGGACCGGGGAGCTGTTTTTT
CASSQVLAGGTGELFF
>-|TRBJ2-6|TRBV9|TRBD1
TGTGCCAGCAGAGGGGGACAGGGGAGAGCTGGGGCCAACGTCCTGACTTTC
CASRGGQGRAGANVLTF
>-|TRBJ1-3|TRBV19|-
TGTGCCAGTAGTATTCTAACAGTACGCTCTGGAAACACCATATATTTT
CASSILTVRSGNTIYF
>once|TRBJ2-7|TRBV25-1|-
TGTGCCAGCAGTAGAGGTTACGAGCAGTACTTC
CASSRGYEQYF
>many|TRBJ2-7|TRBV5-1|-
TGCGCCAGCAGCTCGGGACATACCTACGAGCAGTACTTC
CASSSGHTYEQYF
>-|TRBJ2-7|TRBV7-2|TRBD2
TGTGCCAGCAGCTTTAACCCGGGAGGCTCCTACGAGCAGTACTTC
CASSFNPGGSYEQYF
>-|TRBJ1-6|TRBV15|-
TGTGCCACCAGACTTAACTATAATTCACCCCTCCACTTT
CATRLNYNSPLHF
>-|TRBJ2-7|TRBV5-1|TRBD1
TGCGCCAGCAGCTACGGGACAGCGACCTACGAGCAGTACTTC
CASSYGTATYEQYF
>-|TRBJ2-2|TRBV28|TRBD1
TGTGCCAGCAGAACAGCCCCGACAGGGGGTCCCGGGGAGCTGTTTTTT
CASRTAPTGGPGELFF
>-|TRBJ2-3|TRBV7-2|-
TGTGCCAGCAGCCAGGGACTGGGACGCACAGATACGCAGTATTTT
CASSQGLGRTDTQYF
>few|TRBJ1-5|TRBV2|-
TGTGCCAGCAGTGGGCAGGGTTTACGGAGTCAGCCCCAGCATTTT
CASSGQGLRSQPQHF
>-|TRBJ1-1|TRBV11-2|TRBD1
TGTGCCAGCAGCGCTAGAGGACAGGGGGCACCTGAAGCTTTCTTT
CASSARGQGAPEAFF
>-|TRBJ1-1|TRBV7-8|-
TGTGCCAGCAGCCTAGACAGGAACACTGAAGCTTTCTTT
CASSLDRNTEAFF
>-|TRBJ2-3|TRBV7-9|TRBD2
TGTGCCGGACTACTAGCGGGGGGGCAAGATACGCAGTATTTT
CAGLLAGGQDTQYF
>-|TRBJ1-5|TRBV28|TRBD1
TGTGCCAGCGAGGACAGGGTTAATCAGCCCCAGCATTTT
CASEDRVNQPQHF